This TCR beta chain came from a study of T cell repertoires in cytomegalovirus infection. TCRdb itself ran the reads through MiXCR, one entry per CDR3 protein. The sample has around 320,000 distinct CDR3 sequences; 9.5% are singletons. The CDR3 runs 13 residues. V was cut by 5 bases and J by 3 bases, with 11 bases left in between. Germline V CDR1 and CDR2: SGHTA, FQGTGA. This clonotype was seen repeatedly, ten times or more. The V and J genes are TRBV7-3 and TRBJ2-7; no clear D. Sequencing was performed on PBMCs. The TCR originated in a human donor in good health (CMV status not recorded). Some clones in this sample may be carry-over from other donors' samples. The CDR3 DNA reads as TGTGCCAGCAGCCCCCAGGCCGGCTACGAGCAGTACTTC. This gives the protein CASSPQAGYEQYF.